This T cell receptor (beta chain) originates from a study of a mutant IDH1 vaccine in newly diagnosed glioma. Overall study context: Mean patient age was around 40 years; about 60% were male and about 40% female.

Study outcomes and limitations: Pseudoprogression appeared unlinked to shifts in leading peripheral T cell clonotypes.

Time point of the sample: week 35, safety follow-up. All doses held 300 ug of mutant IDH1 20-mer peptide, with topical imiquimod. All eight of the vaccinations patients received fell in weeks 1, 3, 5, 7, 11, 15, 19 and 23. Those who donated had recent WHO grade 3 or 4 IDH1-mutant, ATRX-lost astrocytomas. CDR1 MRHNA and CDR2 SNTAGT come from the germline V gene. V gave up 8 bases and J gave up 0 bases; unmatched junction bases: 8. The CDR3 has 15 amino acids. This clone was seen more than once but under ten times. The antigen remains undetermined. The same CDR3 also results from other DNA sequences found in this sample. Assay used: immunoSEQ multiplex PCR; TCRdb lists only in-frame clones, some missing. The sample holds tens of thousands of clones, 75% to 90% seen once.

The receptor was derived from a man in his forties with glioma. The rearrangement links TRBV6-4 to TRBJ2-3, with 7 bases fitting TRBD1. The specimen comprised PBMCs, sampled from a glioma patient whose treatment included an IDH1 peptide vaccine. The CDR3 DNA is TGTGCCAGCTCCGAGGGGGCAGGGAGCACAGATACGCAGTATTTT. It codes for CASSEGAGSTDTQYF.